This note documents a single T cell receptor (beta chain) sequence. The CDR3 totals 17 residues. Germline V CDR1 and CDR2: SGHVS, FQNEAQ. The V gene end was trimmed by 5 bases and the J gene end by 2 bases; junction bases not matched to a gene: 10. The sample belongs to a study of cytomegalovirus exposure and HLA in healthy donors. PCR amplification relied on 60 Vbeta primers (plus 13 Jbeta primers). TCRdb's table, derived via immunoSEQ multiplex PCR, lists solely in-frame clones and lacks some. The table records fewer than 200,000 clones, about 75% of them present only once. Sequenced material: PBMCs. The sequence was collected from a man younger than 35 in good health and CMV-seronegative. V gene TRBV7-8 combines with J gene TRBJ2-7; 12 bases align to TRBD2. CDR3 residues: CASSTPGGLAGAYEQYF. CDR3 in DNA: TGTGCCAGCAGCACACCTGGGGGACTAGCGGGCGCCTACGAGCAGTACTTC.